This T cell receptor beta chain was obtained from a study of early T cells in non-severe SARS-CoV-2 infection. TCRdb reanalysed the 5' RACE reads using MiXCR and keeps one entry per CDR3 protein. The table lists 60,000 to 90,000 distinct CDR3 sequences, 15% to 20% of them singletons. The V gene's germline CDR1 is SQVTM and CDR2 ANQGSEA. CDR3 length: 13 residues. Trimming left V 4 bases short and J 0 bases short, with 10 bases between. This clonotype was counted only a few times. Sequencing was performed on whole blood. This sequence was found in an adult who was a healthcare worker with PCR-confirmed SARS-CoV-2 infection or an uninfected control (not recorded which). This chain uses TRBV29-1 with TRBJ2-7; the D gene is possibly TRBD1 (5 bases). As DNA, the CDR3 is TGCAGCGTTGGACAGCAGAGCTCCTACGAGCAGTACTTC. Its protein product is CSVGQQSSYEQYF.